The clone carrying this TCR beta chain has only one observation. The antigen is undetermined. V lost 5 bases to trimming and J lost 8 bases; unmatched junction nucleotides: 12. Germline V gene data show CDR1 as SGDLS and CDR2 as YYNGEE. CDR3 length equals 15 residues. The source of the sample is a study of identical twins. General study findings and limits: The analysis was cross-sectional rather than longitudinal within donors.

TCRdb redid the calling of the 5' RACE reads with MiXCR, one entry per CDR3 protein. The sample consists of around 200,000 distinct CDR3 sequences, approximately 9% of them appearing once. The clonotype was recovered from a woman aged 18-30 years in good health. The sequencing sample was made of memory (CD45RO+) T cells sorted from blood. The rearrangement uses TRBV9 and TRBJ2-1, with 8 bases identical to TRBD1. The CDR3 nucleotides read TGTGCCAGCAGTTTCCGGACAGGGACTGGGCATGAGCAGTTCTTC. It encodes CASSFRTGTGHEQFF.